This TCR beta chain was recorded in a study of cytomegalovirus exposure and HLA in healthy donors. The PCR was carried out with 60 Vbeta primers and 13 Jbeta primers. The repertoire was sequenced with immunoSEQ multiplex PCR; TCRdb's copy has only in-frame clones and lacks some. The data hold some 150,000 clones, with 75% to 90% observed a single time. Germline V gene sequence: CDR1 SGDLS, CDR2 YYNGEE. V was trimmed by 3 bases and J by 13 bases, leaving 20 bases between them. CDR3 length: 15 amino acids. Sequencing was done on a sample of PBMCs. The chain is built from TRBV9 and TRBJ1-6; D might be TRBD1 (6 bases). This clonotype was sampled from a man in his forties or fifties in good health and CMV-seronegative. The CDR3 DNA follows: TGTGCCAGCAGCGCCAGTCCGGGACAAGGAGCTCCCCTCCACTTT. Translated, it gives CASSASPGQGAPLHF.